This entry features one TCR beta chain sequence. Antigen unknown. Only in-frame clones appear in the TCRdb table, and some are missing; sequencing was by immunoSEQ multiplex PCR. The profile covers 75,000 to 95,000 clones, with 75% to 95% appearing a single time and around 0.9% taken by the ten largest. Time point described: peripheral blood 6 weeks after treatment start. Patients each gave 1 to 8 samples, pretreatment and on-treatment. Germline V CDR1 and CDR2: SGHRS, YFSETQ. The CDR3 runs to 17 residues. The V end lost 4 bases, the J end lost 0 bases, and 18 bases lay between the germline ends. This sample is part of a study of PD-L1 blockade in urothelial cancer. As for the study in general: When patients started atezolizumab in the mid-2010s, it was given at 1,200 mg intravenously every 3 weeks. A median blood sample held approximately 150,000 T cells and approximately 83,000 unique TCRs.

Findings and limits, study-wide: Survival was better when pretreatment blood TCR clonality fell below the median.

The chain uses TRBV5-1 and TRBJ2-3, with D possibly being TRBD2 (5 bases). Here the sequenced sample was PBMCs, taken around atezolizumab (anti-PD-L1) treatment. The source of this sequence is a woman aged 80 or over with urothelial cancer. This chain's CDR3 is CASSRTNGITSTDTQYF. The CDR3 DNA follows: TGCGCCAGCAGCCGGACCAACGGGATAACTAGCACAGATACGCAGTATTTT.